The 8 T cell receptor beta chains given below trace back to one sample, sequenced in a study of CD8 T cells in ankylosing spondylitis. One entry per CDR3 protein, called by TCRdb with MiXCR from the 5' RACE reads. The table has more than 150,000 distinct CDR3 sequences, 18% seen once. The source material was blood, either unsorted or a sorted T cell fraction (not recorded which). The receptors derive from a male donor aged 5 to 29 with ankylosing spondylitis or in good health (not recorded which).

This chain uses TRBV18 with TRBJ2-7; D possibly corresponds to TRBD1 (5 bases). Germline loops: CDR1 KGHSH, CDR2 LQKENI. V was shortened by 3 bases and J by 3 bases, with 6 bases between the two germline ends. The CDR3 extends over 12 amino acids. The CDR3 region is CASSPDSYEQYV. The DNA of the CDR3 is TGTGCCAGCTCACCTGACAGCTACGAGCAGTACGTC.

This clonotype was counted many times. This rearrangement joins TRBV5-1 to TRBJ2-7, with no clear D. V was pared by 0 bases and J by 6 bases, with 10 bases between. This CDR3 has 13 residues. Germline lookup yields CDR1 SGHRS and CDR2 YFSETQ. The CDR3 coding sequence is TGCGCCAGCAGCTTGGATGGATTAGGCGAGCAGTACGTC. Its protein product is CASSLDGLGEQYV.

This clonotype has at least ten counts. V and J are TRBV5-1 and TRBJ1-5, with D possibly TRBD1 on 5 matching bases. Germline-derived CDR1 and CDR2 are SGHRS and YFSETQ. The CDR3 sequence is 14 residues long. Trimming left V 4 bases short and J 2 bases short, with 10 bases between. DNA for the CDR3: TGCGCCAGCAGCGCCGGAGGGGGCAATCAGCCCCAGCATTTT. Translation gives CASSAGGGNQPQHF.

The chain joins TRBV29-1 to TRBJ2-5, with D perhaps matching TRBD1 (5 bases). Looked up from germline, CDR1 is SQVTM and CDR2 is ANQGSEA. V shed 1 base and J shed 5 bases, with 17 bases lying between them. This CDR3 has 15 amino acids. The CDR3 here is CSVEVTQGRTETQYF. Here the CDR3 DNA reads TGCAGCGTTGAAGTGACCCAGGGTAGGACGGAGACCCAGTACTTC.

Many counts were recorded for this clonotype. The rearrangement joins TRBV15 to TRBJ1-3; 10 bases line up with TRBD1. The CDR3 totals 15 residues. Germline values: CDR1 LNHNV, CDR2 YYDKDF (reference sequence). The ends lost 5 bases at V and 2 bases at J; junction bases unmatched: 3. This CDR3 is CATSDDRGPGNTIYF. DNA for the CDR3: TGTGCCACCAGCGACGACAGGGGGCCTGGAAACACCATATATTTT.

This clonotype has ten or more counts. This CDR3 reads CASSLVSGNNSPLHF. CDR3 nucleotides: TGTGCCAGCAGCTTAGTATCGGGAAATAATTCACCCCTCCACTTT. The rearrangement joins TRBV11-2 to TRBJ1-6; D is ambiguous. Between the trimmed V and J ends, which lost 1 base and 5 bases, there was a span of 9 bases. Germline V CDR1 and CDR2: SGHAT, FQNNGV. There are 15 residues in the CDR3.

At least ten counts were recorded for this clonotype. The V gene is TRBV12-3 or TRBV12-4, the J gene TRBJ2-5; D is possibly TRBD1 (5 bases). CDR3 length equals 14 residues. V lost 3 bases and J 4 bases, leaving 12 bases between the germline ends. CDR3 in DNA: TGTGCCAGCAGTTTCGCAGGGTTATCAGAGACCCAGTACTTC. Residues: CASSFAGLSETQYF.

This clonotype was seen repeatedly, ten times or more. This chain joins TRBV4-1 and TRBJ2-1; D is unclear. The CDR3 has 14 amino acids. CDR1 and CDR2 from the germline V gene are MGHRA and YSYEKL. The V end lost 4 bases, the J end lost 6 bases, and 13 bases lay between the germline ends. The CDR3 DNA reads as TGCGCCAGCAGCCCGCTTCTCTTGGGCAATGAGCAGTTCTTC. Translating it yields CASSPLLLGNEQFF.